The 5 T cell receptor beta chains given below trace back to one sample, sequenced in a study of blood T cell repertoires in COVID-19 (TCRdb year 2020). Library preparation was by the immunoSEQ multiplex PCR assay. In TCRdb, the immuneACCESS table is reduced to in-frame sequences with V and J assigned. These tables do not hold every clone; where another copy was compared, an unresolved V gene accounts for under half, and the others remain unexplained. The sample table shows some 150,000 clones, and 81% are seen once. The ten top clones hold approximately 8.7% of the sample. Material: peripheral blood. These receptors originate from an older woman with active or convalescent COVID-19.

The chain recombines TRBV19 with TRBJ2-2; D unresolved. Trimming removed 6 bases from V and 2 bases from J, with 10 bases in between. Looked up from germline, CDR1 is LNHDA and CDR2 is SQIVND (reference sequence). The CDR3 covers 14 residues. CDR3 sequence: CASRTTSNTGELFF. Written as DNA, the CDR3 is TGTGCCAGTAGAACCACCAGTAACACCGGGGAGCTGTTTTTT.

This CDR3 reads CASSYSMGNQPQHF. The CDR3 DNA is TGTGCCAGCAGTTACAGTATGGGCAATCAGCCCCAGCATTTT. The chain recombines TRBV6-9 with TRBJ1-5; no firm D call. This CDR3 is built from 14 residues. Trimming took off 3 bases at V and 2 bases at J, with 8 bases between the two ends. Germline CDR1 and CDR2: MNHGY and SVAAGI.

This clone has just one count. The CDR3 DNA is TGTGCCAGCAGGTCCGCAGGCAACTATGGCTACACCTTC. It yields the protein CASRSAGNYGYTF. The rearrangement uses TRBV28 and TRBJ1-2; D is uncertain. The V end was cut by 6 bases, the J end by 2 bases, with 10 bases between. CDR3 size: 13 residues. CDR1 and CDR2 from the germline V gene are MDHEN and SYDVKM.

This chain connects TRBV28 to TRBJ1-5; D ambiguous. CDR1 and CDR2 from the germline V gene are MDHEN and SYDVKM. V shed 3 bases and J shed 1 base, with 7 bases lying between them. The CDR3 sequence is 14 residues long. This chain's CDR3 is CASSFAGSNQPQHF. DNA of the CDR3: TGTGCCAGCAGTTTTGCTGGCAGCAATCAGCCCCAGCATTTT. The entire variable domain, with the rest obtained from reference TRBV28 and TRBJ1-5, is as follows: DVKVTQSSRYLVKRTGEKVFLECVQDMDHENMFWYRQDPGLGLRLIYFSYDVKMKEKGDIPEGYSVSREKKERFSLILESASTNQTSMYLCASSFAGSNQPQHFGDGTRLSIL.

This chain uses TRBV7-2 with TRBJ2-3; TRBD2 aligns across 13 bases. Trimming took 3 bases from V and 6 from J; bases not matched to a gene: 9. CDR1 is SGHTA and CDR2 is FQGNSA in the germline V gene. There are 17 residues in the CDR3. The CDR3 protein is CASSFLPTSGRSDTQYF. The CDR3 DNA sequence: TGTGCCAGCAGCTTCCTCCCGACTAGCGGGAGGTCGGATACGCAGTATTTT.